Shown below are 21 T cell receptor beta chains from a single sample sequenced in a study of blood T cell repertoires in COVID-19. The assay was immunoSEQ multiplex PCR, and TCRdb's table has in-frame clones only and misses some. The sample lists over 100,000 clones; 65% to 90% were seen once. The sample was peripheral blood. These receptors came from a woman aged 55-75 years with active or convalescent COVID-19.

This rearrangement joins TRBV7-2 to TRBJ1-1; D is possibly TRBD1 (6 bases). This CDR3 spans 14 amino acids. Germline loops: CDR1 SGHTA, CDR2 FQGNSA. V gave up 5 bases and J gave up 6 bases, with 16 bases separating them. The CDR3 sequence: CASSPGQGTSEAFF. DNA for the CDR3: TGTGCCAGCAGCCCCGGTCAGGGGACCTCTGAAGCTTTCTTT.

This chain links TRBV15 with TRBJ2-3; possibly TRBD1 for D (6 bases). V lost 8 bases and J 3 bases, leaving 18 bases between the germline ends. This CDR3 is 15 amino acids long. Per germline, CDR1 LNHNV and CDR2 YYDKDF (reference sequence). The CDR3 is CATARDRWSTDTQYF. The CDR3 DNA sequence: TGTGCCACCGCTCGCGACAGGTGGTCGACAGATACGCAGTATTTT. Filled out from reference TRBV15 and TRBJ2-3, the complete variable domain reads DAMVIQNPRYQVTQFGKPVTLSCSQTLNHNVMYWYQQKSSQAPKLLFHYYDKDFNNEADTPDNFQSRRPNTSFCFLDIRSPGLGDTAMYLCATARDRWSTDTQYFGPGTRLTVL.

At least ten counts were recorded for this clone. The chain has TRBV9 and TRBJ2-7; 10 positions agree with TRBD1. The CDR3 is made up of 15 amino acids. With 0 bases clipped from V and 5 bases from J, the junction kept 5 bases outside the gene matches. Germline-derived CDR1 and CDR2 are SGDLS and YYNGEE. The CDR3 DNA reads as TGTGCCAGCAGCGTAGGTGGGACAGGGGTTAACGAGCAGTACTTC. It is translated as CASSVGGTGVNEQYF.

This chain uses TRBV7-9 with TRBJ2-3, with a tentative D call TRBD2 (6 bases). The V gene lost 5 bases and the J gene lost 0 bases, with 12 bases spanning the gap. This CDR3 is 15 amino acids long. CDR1 and CDR2 from the germline V gene are SEHNR and FQNEAQ (reference sequence). The DNA of the CDR3 is TGTGCCAGCAGCCGGGACTTGAAAAGCACAGATACGCAGTATTTT. Its protein product is CASSRDLKSTDTQYF.

V gene TRBV28 combines with J gene TRBJ2-1; TRBD2 matches at 11 bases. CDR3 length equals 16 residues. From germline, CDR1 is MDHEN and CDR2 SYDVKM. The ends lost 7 bases at V and 11 bases at J; junction bases unmatched: 16. CDR3 sequence: CASTPALAGGMNKQFF. For the CDR3, the DNA is TGTGCCAGCACCCCGGCTCTAGCGGGAGGAATGAATAAGCAGTTCTTC.

V and J are TRBV6-5 and TRBJ2-2; 7 positions match TRBD2. With V trimmed by 10 bases and J by 2 bases, 4 bases remained unmatched. Germline V CDR1 and CDR2: MNHEY, SVGAGI. This CDR3 contains 13 residues. This chain's CDR3 is CAIRTRNTGELFF. The CDR3 DNA is TGTGCCATTCGGACTAGAAACACCGGGGAGCTGTTTTTT.

The sample holds one count of this clone. CDR3 loop: CASSPTPELGGYTF. CDR3 bases: TGTGCCAGCAGCCCAACCCCTGAGCTCGGTGGCTACACCTTC. The chain uses TRBV7-8 and TRBJ1-2; D gene ambiguous. Germline CDR1 is SGHVS and CDR2 is FQNEAQ. Trimming pared 5 bases from V and 7 bases from J, leaving 17 bases between. The CDR3 has 14 residues.

This clone was seen a single time. The chain couples TRBV9 to TRBJ2-3; 11 nucleotides align to TRBD2. The CDR3 runs to 16 residues. V gave up 1 base and J gave up 4 bases; unmatched junction bases: 5. Germline V CDR1 and CDR2: SGDLS, YYNGEE. The CDR3 region has the DNA TGTGCCAGCAGCGTATCGCTAGCGGGGGGAGCAGATACGCAGTATTTT. It yields the protein CASSVSLAGGADTQYF.

The V and J genes are TRBV15 and TRBJ2-1, with 8 bases matching TRBD1. Germline CDR1 reads LNHNV; CDR2 reads YYDKDF (reference sequence). V lost 3 bases to trimming and J lost 7 bases; unmatched junction nucleotides: 8. The CDR3 totals 15 residues. The CDR3 loop reads CATSRGGTGKNEQFF. CDR3 coding DNA: TGTGCCACCAGCAGGGGTGGGACAGGAAAAAATGAGCAGTTCTTC.

V usage is TRBV12-3 or TRBV12-4 and J usage is TRBJ2-5; D may be TRBD2 (6 bases). The CDR3 runs to 13 residues. V was pared by 5 bases and J by 1 base, with 8 bases between. CDR3 coding DNA: TGTGCCAGCAGTAGGAGGGGCCAAGAGACCCAGTACTTC. It yields the protein CASSRRGQETQYF.

The chain carries TRBV5-5 and TRBJ1-5, with 8 nucleotides matching TRBD1. This CDR3 is built from 15 residues. The junction had 8 bases not matched to a gene; V was cut back by 0 bases and J by 9 bases. The germline V gene encodes CDR1 SGHKS and CDR2 YYEKEE (reference sequence). CDR3 bases: TGTGCCAGCAGCTTGGCACAGGGGGTAGGAGGGCCCCAGCATTTT. Translated, it gives CASSLAQGVGGPQHF.

The chain carries TRBV6-5 and TRBJ2-3, with TRBD1 as a possible D gene (6 bases). Germline-derived CDR1 and CDR2 are MNHEY and SVGAGI. Trimming stripped 6 bases from V and 3 bases from J, with 16 bases between. CDR3 length: 15 amino acids. CDR3 loop: CASRDTGFRTDTQYF. The CDR3 DNA reads TGTGCCAGCAGGGACACAGGGTTTCGAACAGATACGCAGTATTTT.

The chain combines TRBV4-2 with TRBJ2-1; 9 bases map to TRBD2. J gave up 5 bases and V 3 bases, and 14 bases lay outside the gene matches. This CDR3 has 18 residues. Germline assignment: CDR1 LGHNA and CDR2 YNFKEQ. The CDR3 loop reads CASSQVRGGVFLHNEQFF. The CDR3 bases are TGTGCCAGCAGCCAGGTGCGGGGGGGGGTCTTTTTACACAATGAGCAGTTCTTC.

The V and J genes are TRBV6-5 and TRBJ1-6; D uncertain. Germline CDR1 and CDR2: MNHEY and SVGAGI. This CDR3 spans 15 amino acids. V lost 6 bases to trimming and J lost 9 bases, with 18 bases between them. The CDR3 coding sequence is TGTGCCAGCAGCCGCGGGATCCCAATCGGTTCACCCCTCCACTTT. It translates to CASSRGIPIGSPLHF.

The chain uses TRBV28 and TRBJ2-2, with D possibly TRBD2 on 5 matching bases. V lost 3 bases and J 0 bases, leaving 5 bases between the germline ends. CDR3 size: 14 residues. Germline CDR1 is MDHEN and CDR2 is SYDVKM. Here the CDR3 DNA reads TGTGCCAGCAGTTTGAGGGCGAACACCGGGGAGCTGTTTTTT. Protein product: CASSLRANTGELFF.

The chain uses TRBV18 and TRBJ1-1, with TRBD1 as a possible D gene (5 bases). V was pared by 2 bases and J by 9 bases, with 13 bases between. CDR3 size: 13 residues. From germline, CDR1 is KGHSH and CDR2 LQKENI. This chain's CDR3 is CASSPNTGGKAFF. CDR3 in DNA: TGTGCCAGCTCACCAAACACCGGGGGGAAAGCTTTCTTT.

This chain uses TRBV7-2 with TRBJ1-6; 7 nucleotides match TRBD1. This CDR3 is built from 14 residues. Trimming cost V 6 bases and J 10 bases; bases outside gene matches: 9. The germline V gene has CDR1 SGHTA and CDR2 FQGNSA. The CDR3 protein is CASRPTGVDSPLHF. The CDR3 DNA follows: TGTGCCAGCAGACCTACAGGGGTTGACTCACCCCTCCACTTT. Variable domain in full (rest from reference TRBV7-2 and TRBJ1-6): GAGVSQSPSNKVTEKGKDVELRCDPISGHTALYWYRQSLGQGLEFLIYFQGNSAPDKSGLPSDRFSAERTGGSVSTLTIQRTQQEDSAVYLCASRPTGVDSPLHFGNGTRLTVT.

The chain links TRBV5-1 to TRBJ2-2; 9 nucleotides align to TRBD2. The CDR3 loop spans 16 amino acids. Looked up from germline, CDR1 is SGHRS and CDR2 is YFSETQ. The trim removed 1 base at V and 1 base at J, leaving 2 bases unmatched. In nucleotides, the CDR3 is TGCGCCAGCAGCTTGAGTAGCGGGGGGAACACCGGGGAGCTGTTTTTT. Its translation is CASSLSSGGNTGELFF.

The chain employs TRBV24-1 and TRBJ2-6, with D perhaps TRBD2 (6 bases). The length of the CDR3 is 15 residues. Germline CDR1 reads KGHDR; CDR2 reads SFDVKD. V was clipped by 5 bases and J by 4 bases, with 11 bases between them. The DNA for the CDR3 is TGTGCCACCAGTGTCGGGGGTTCCGGGGCCAACGTCCTGACTTTC. Protein sequence: CATSVGGSGANVLTF.

The CDR3 loop is CASSLGVTYGYTF. CDR3 in DNA: TGTGCCAGCAGCTTAGGAGTTACCTATGGCTACACCTTC. The chain links TRBV7-2 to TRBJ1-2; unclear D gene. The length of the CDR3 is 13 residues. Looked up from germline, CDR1 is SGHTA and CDR2 is FQGNSA. Trimming left V 1 base short and J 4 bases short, with 7 bases between.

This clone was picked up a small number of times. This chain uses TRBV19 with TRBJ1-5, with D maybe TRBD1 (5 bases). V was pared by 10 bases and J by 2 bases, with 15 bases between. The CDR3 totals 14 residues. The germline gives CDR1 LNHDA, CDR2 SQIVND (reference sequence). DNA for the CDR3: TGTGCCACCAGGGTTCCGGAACGCAATCAGCCCCAGCATTTT. It is translated as CATRVPERNQPQHF.